This TCR beta chain was recovered during a study of blood T cell repertoires in COVID-19. About the research overall: Researchers got acute and convalescent COVID-19 samples from the United States, Italy and Spain.

The study assigned cohorts using participant-reported clinical history. This table comes from immunoSEQ multiplex PCR, and its TCRdb copy is limited to in-frame clones, with some not included. The sample includes roughly 200,000 clones, 75% to 90% of them seen just once. Material: PBMCs or T cells enriched from blood (not recorded which). The origin of this receptor is a man aged 40-55 years who had recovered from COVID-19.

The CDR3 loop is CASRTNSYNSPLHF. The DNA of the CDR3 is TGTGCCAGCAGGACAAACTCCTATAATTCACCCCTCCACTTT. The chain recombines TRBV25-1 with TRBJ1-6; D remains unclear. V dropped 6 bases and J dropped 0 bases, with 6 bases sitting between them. Per the germline V gene, CDR1 is MGHDK and CDR2 is SYGVNS. The CDR3 length is 14 residues.